A selection of T cell receptor beta chains follows, all from one sample in a study of T cell responses to AZD1222 COVID-19 vaccine. Method: immunoSEQ multiplex PCR; TCRdb's copy keeps in-frame clones and lacks some. Of about 100,000 clones in the sample, roughly nine tenths were seen once. The sample in question was peripheral blood, obtained on day 0 of AZD1222 vaccination. Receptors were obtained from an adult in good health. Each CDR3 is given with its conserved first and last residue. The order of the fields is J gene, clone size, D gene, V gene, CDR3 protein, CDR3 DNA. The D gene is left open where the match is weak. Clone size appears in some rows only: once, few, many, or a class for an expanded clone.

TRBJ1-1	-	TRBD1	TRBV5-1	CASKTDRLSTEAFF	TGCGCCAGCAAGACGGACAGGTTAAGCACTGAAGCTTTCTTT
TRBJ2-2	once	-	TRBV9	CASSDTGFATGELFF	TGTGCCAGCAGCGACACAGGGTTCGCCACCGGGGAGCTGTTTTTT
TRBJ2-7	-	-	TRBV5-4	CASSLSSGSSYEQYF	TGTGCCAGCAGCTTGAGCTCAGGGAGCTCCTACGAGCAGTACTTC
TRBJ1-4	-	-	TRBV7-9	CASSPYIATNEKLFF	TGTGCCAGCAGCCCATACATCGCAACTAATGAAAAACTGTTTTTT
TRBJ2-3	once	-	TRBV5-1	CASSSGTRLVTQYF	TGCGCCAGCAGCTCCGGAACTAGGCTCGTTACGCAGTATTTT
TRBJ1-5	-	TRBD1	TRBV18	CASSPRTGFQPQHF	TGTGCCAGCTCACCCAGGACAGGCTTTCAGCCCCAGCATTTT
TRBJ2-1	once	-	TRBV4-1	CASSHGAHNYNEQFF	TGCGCCAGCAGCCACGGGGCACATAACTACAATGAGCAGTTCTTC
TRBJ1-1	-	-	TRBV7-8	CASSLAEANTEAFF	TGTGCCAGCAGCTTAGCGGAAGCGAACACTGAAGCTTTCTTT
TRBJ1-1	-	-	TRBV3-1/TRBV3-2	CASSQVGANTEAFF	TGTGCCAGCAGCCAAGTGGGCGCGAACACTGAAGCTTTCTTT
TRBJ2-1	-	-	TRBV19	CASSIERAGEQFF	TGTGCCAGTAGTATAGAGAGGGCAGGTGAGCAGTTCTTC
TRBJ2-6	-	-	TRBV19	CASSMGSAYGANVLTF	TGTGCCAGTAGTATGGGCTCCGCGTACGGGGCCAACGTCCTGACTTTC
TRBJ2-3	-	-	TRBV6-6	CASGGTTDTQYF	TGTGCCAGTGGCGGGACCACAGATACGCAGTATTTT
TRBJ2-1	-	TRBD2	TRBV19	CASSKTSGINEQFF	TGTGCCAGTAGTAAGACTAGCGGGATCAATGAGCAGTTCTTC
TRBJ1-1	-	-	TRBV27	CASSLLGGTEAFF	TGTGCCAGCAGTTTATTAGGGGGCACTGAAGCTTTCTTT
TRBJ1-2	-	TRBD1	TRBV5-1	CASLPDRGHGYTF	TGCGCCAGCCTACCCGACAGGGGGCATGGCTACACCTTC
TRBJ2-7	-	-	TRBV6-5	CATWPRFRLSEQYF	TGTGCCACCTGGCCCCGCTTTCGACTGTCCGAGCAGTACTTC